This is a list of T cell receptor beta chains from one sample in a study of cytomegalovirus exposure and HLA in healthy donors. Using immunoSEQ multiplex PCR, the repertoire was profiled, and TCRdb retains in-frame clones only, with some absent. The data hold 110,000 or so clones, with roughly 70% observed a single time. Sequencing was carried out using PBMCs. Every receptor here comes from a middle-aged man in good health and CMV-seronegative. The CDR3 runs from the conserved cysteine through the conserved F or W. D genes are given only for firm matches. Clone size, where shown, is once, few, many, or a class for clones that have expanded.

CASSRPGGGYYEQYF	TRBD2	TRBV11-3	TRBJ2-7	.
CATSSSGRGYEQFF	TRBD2	TRBV15	TRBJ2-1	.
CASRGTGGFYEQYF	TRBD1	TRBV6-5	TRBJ2-7	.
CASSDIFASSNQPQHF	.	TRBV6-1	TRBJ1-5	.
CAWRPLAAETQYF	TRBD2	TRBV30	TRBJ2-5	few
CASSHGLSNQPQHF	.	TRBV4-3	TRBJ1-5	.
CASSSYGANVLTF	.	TRBV11-3	TRBJ2-6	.
CASTGGAYEQYF	.	TRBV6-5	TRBJ2-7	.
CASTYDGGADQPQHF	.	TRBV2	TRBJ1-5	.
CSVALEGSRAGYTF	.	TRBV29-1	TRBJ1-2	.
CSVESGQGAGELFF	TRBD1	TRBV29-1	TRBJ2-2	.
CASRLDRGNTEAFF	TRBD1	TRBV19	TRBJ1-1	.
CASSLRRAHEQYF	.	TRBV6-5	TRBJ2-7	.
CASSPGGAREQYF	TRBD2	TRBV6-5	TRBJ2-7	once
CASSFTFDSTNTEAFF	.	TRBV7-2	TRBJ1-1	.
CASSQDRREVTDTQYF	.	TRBV4-2	TRBJ2-3	.
CASSLSGGGPLYGYTF	.	TRBV27	TRBJ1-2	.
CASSRGEASGRDTQYF	TRBD2	TRBV4-1	TRBJ2-3	.
CASSFRDRVGETQYF	TRBD1	TRBV27	TRBJ2-5	.
CASRVAVVGGRADNEQFF	TRBD2	TRBV27	TRBJ2-1	.
CASSPRRGLDIQYF	.	TRBV27	TRBJ2-4	.
CASSQGLYYGYTF	.	TRBV6-1	TRBJ1-2	once
CATSVGGGNQPQHF	.	TRBV15	TRBJ1-5	once
CASSVDPGEQYF	.	TRBV9	TRBJ2-7	.
CASSVAEVAGRGLDTQYF	.	TRBV9	TRBJ2-3	.
CASGVGRDNYEQYF	.	TRBV6-4	TRBJ2-7	.
CASSEGLPWGGYTF	.	TRBV9	TRBJ1-2	.
CASSLEGTGVYGYTF	TRBD1	TRBV7-2	TRBJ1-2	.
CASSLSGYEQYF	.	TRBV27	TRBJ2-7	few
CASTYVNRETDTQYF	.	TRBV5-6	TRBJ2-3	once
CSSSLESLEQYF	.	TRBV7-9	TRBJ2-7	.
CASSSWGGRSSYEQYF	TRBD2	TRBV5-1	TRBJ2-7	.
CASSLLGQGFSDTQYF	TRBD1	TRBV7-9	TRBJ2-3	.
CASSVGTVPTSGGHNEQFF	TRBD2	TRBV9	TRBJ2-1	.
CASSTSGGNNEQFF	TRBD2	TRBV11-3	TRBJ2-1	.
CASSPLQGIKNTEAFF	.	TRBV5-1	TRBJ1-1	few
CASSPTSGRSGAYNEQFF	TRBD2	TRBV5-4	TRBJ2-1	.
CASSPGQGRGQPQHF	TRBD1	TRBV6-1	TRBJ1-5	.
CASSLKSSGRVGELFF	TRBD2	TRBV5-6	TRBJ2-2	.
CASSPGGTWRTNEKLFF	.	TRBV28	TRBJ1-4	.
CASSSGQGGAIAPQHF	TRBD1	TRBV6-5	TRBJ1-5	.
CAWSPHIWDRGKNTEAFF	TRBD1	TRBV30	TRBJ1-1	.
CASSQDVSVTQYF	.	TRBV4-3	TRBJ2-3	.
CASHPTSGTSYEQYF	TRBD2	TRBV6-4	TRBJ2-7	.
CASSISGGSGNQPQHF	TRBD1	TRBV19	TRBJ1-5	once
CASSLRGGTDTQYF	.	TRBV5-1	TRBJ2-3	.
CASSYVSSRANYGYTF	.	TRBV6-5	TRBJ1-2	.